This TCR beta chain is from a study of OX40 agonist ivuxolimab in advanced cancers. General notes on the study: Ivuxolimab was a fully human IgG2 agonistic monoclonal antibody targeting the costimulatory receptor OX40 (CD134). Partial responses occurred in three dose-escalation patients, of whom one had hepatocellular carcinoma and two had cutaneous melanoma. The paper describes the monotherapy dose-escalation part (N = 52 patients) of the phase I trial of ivuxolimab. Intravenous ivuxolimab was administered to patients every 2 weeks at six dose levels: 0.01, 0.1, 0.3, 1.5, 3 and 10 mg/kg. Of the approximately 50 patients in dose escalation, some 20 had hepatocellular carcinoma, around 15 had melanoma, 9 had renal cell carcinoma and 9 had head and neck cancer. Peripheral TCRbeta sequencing aimed to test whether ivuxolimab altered TCR sequence diversity and caused clonal T-cell expansion. In the dose-escalation cohort, 65% to 90% of patients were male, and the mean age was around 60 years, with a range of about 23 to 80. Prior anti-PD-1, anti-PD-L1 or anti-CTLA-4 therapy was permitted, and 30% to 50% of dose-escalation patients had received checkpoint inhibitors. What the study reported, not specific to this receptor: The antigen specificity of the peripheral T cells that underwent clonal expansion was not determined. On average, CD8+ T cells showed more expanded clones than CD4+ T cells after ivuxolimab. Partial responders in the 0.1-3.0 mg/kg groups had among the lowest normalized peripheral clonal expansion, especially among CD8+ T cells. Low levels of normalized T-cell clonal expansion were also shown by some nonresponding patients. At doses of 0.1 to 3.0 mg/kg, clonal expansion of both CD4+ and CD8+ T cells in blood was seen between baseline and week 6.

A few counts support this clone. Its antigen specificity is not known. No base quality information exists; no much larger clone differs at one position. Genomic DNA was extracted from sorted cells for sequencing of the TCRbeta CDR3 region. The immunoSEQ Assay was used to sequence the TCRbeta CDR3 regions. Entries here come from immuneACCESS through TCRdb and include only in-frame sequences with V and J called. Some clones fail to appear in such tables; in the studies checked, an unresolved V gene covers under half of the shortfall, and the cause of the remainder is unknown. The sample data list approximately 80,000 clones, and roughly 84% of these were observed just once. Together, the top ten hold around 0.26% of the sample. The germline V gene supplies CDR1 KGHSH and CDR2 LQKENI. Trimming removed 3 bases from V and 5 bases from J, leaving 13 bases between the germline ends. CDR3 length: 15 amino acids, cysteine to phenylalanine. The CDR3 DNA has 45 bases and is translated from base 1.

The trial excluded patients who had a history of autoimmune disease or who were on systemic immunosuppression. Peripheral blood for TCR sequencing was collected from all dose cohorts at baseline, on cycle 4 day 1, and on cycle 7 day 1. Samples were obtained from an open-label, multicenter, first-in-human phase I dose-escalation trial of ivuxolimab. Adults with locally advanced or metastatic melanoma, renal cell, hepatocellular, or head and neck squamous cell carcinoma were enrolled in the trial. Before TCR sequencing, CD4+ T cells and CD8+ T cells were sorted from peripheral blood as separate populations.

The clonotype was recovered from an adult with an advanced solid tumor such as melanoma, head and neck, liver or kidney cancer. The chain links TRBV18 with TRBJ2-2; the best D guess is TRBD1, with 6 bases matching. The specimen comprised CD4+ or CD8+ T cells sorted from blood, sampled in a trial of the OX40 agonist ivuxolimab. This receptor has the CDR3 CASSPRNRETGELFF. The DNA sequence is as follows: TGTGCCAGCTCACCGAGAAACAGGGAAACCGGGGAGCTGTTTTTT.